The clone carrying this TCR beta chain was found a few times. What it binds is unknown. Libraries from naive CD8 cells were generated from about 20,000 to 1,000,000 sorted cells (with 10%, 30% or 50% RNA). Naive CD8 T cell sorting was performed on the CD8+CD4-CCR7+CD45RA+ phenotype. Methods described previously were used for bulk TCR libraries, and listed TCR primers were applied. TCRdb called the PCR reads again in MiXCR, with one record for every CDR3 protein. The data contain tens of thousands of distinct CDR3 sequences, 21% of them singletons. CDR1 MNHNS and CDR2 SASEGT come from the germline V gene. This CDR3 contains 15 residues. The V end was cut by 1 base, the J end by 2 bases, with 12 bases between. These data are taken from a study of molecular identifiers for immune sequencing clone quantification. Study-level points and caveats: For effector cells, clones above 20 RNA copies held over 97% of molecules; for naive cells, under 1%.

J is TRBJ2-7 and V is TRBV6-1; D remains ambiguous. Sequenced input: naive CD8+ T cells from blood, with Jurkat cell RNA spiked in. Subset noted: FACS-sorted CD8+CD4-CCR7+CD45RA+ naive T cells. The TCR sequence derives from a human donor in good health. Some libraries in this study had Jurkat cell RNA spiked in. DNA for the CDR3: TGTGCCAGCAGTGAAGGTGGCAGGCCAACCTACGAGCAGTACTTC. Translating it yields CASSEGGRPTYEQYF.